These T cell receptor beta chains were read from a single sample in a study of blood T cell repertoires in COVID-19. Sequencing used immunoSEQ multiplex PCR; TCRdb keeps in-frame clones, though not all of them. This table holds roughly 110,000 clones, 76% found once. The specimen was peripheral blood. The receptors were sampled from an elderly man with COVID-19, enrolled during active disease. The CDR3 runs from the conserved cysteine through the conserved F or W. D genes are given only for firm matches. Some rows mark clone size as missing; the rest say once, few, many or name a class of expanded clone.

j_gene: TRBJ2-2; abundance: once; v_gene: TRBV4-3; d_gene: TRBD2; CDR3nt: TGCGCCAGCAGCCAAGATCGGGGGGGCCTTAGCACCGGGGAGCTGTTTTTT; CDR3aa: CASSQDRGGLSTGELFF
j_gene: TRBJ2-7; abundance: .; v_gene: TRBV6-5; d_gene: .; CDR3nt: TGTGCCAGCAGGCCCACAGGGCCTCTAACCTACGAGCAGTACTTC; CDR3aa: CASRPTGPLTYEQYF
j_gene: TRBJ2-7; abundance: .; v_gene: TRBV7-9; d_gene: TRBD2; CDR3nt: TGTGCCAGCAGCTTAGTGGCGGGAGGGTACGAGCAGTACTTC; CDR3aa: CASSLVAGGYEQYF
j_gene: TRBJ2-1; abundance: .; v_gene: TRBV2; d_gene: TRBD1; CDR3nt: TGTGCCAGCAGGCAGGACAGGGAGAGTCGGGCTTATTACAATGAGCAGTTCTTC; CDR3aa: CASRQDRESRAYYNEQFF
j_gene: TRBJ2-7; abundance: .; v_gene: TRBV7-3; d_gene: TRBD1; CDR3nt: TGTGCCAGCAGCTCCGACCGGACAGGGTCCGAGCAGTACTTC; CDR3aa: CASSSDRTGSEQYF
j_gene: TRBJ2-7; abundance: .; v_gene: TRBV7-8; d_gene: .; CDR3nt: TGTGCCAGCAGCCGCCCGTCAGAGGGAGACGAGCAGTACTTC; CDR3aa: CASSRPSEGDEQYF
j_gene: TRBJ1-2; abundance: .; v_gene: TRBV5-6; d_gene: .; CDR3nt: TGTGCCAGCAGCCCCGCGGGGGCTGAGGGCTACACCTTC; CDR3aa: CASSPAGAEGYTF
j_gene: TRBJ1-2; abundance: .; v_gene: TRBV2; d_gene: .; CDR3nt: TGTGCCAGCAGTGAAGCTGCAGGCCTGAGTGGCTACACCTTC; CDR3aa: CASSEAAGLSGYTF
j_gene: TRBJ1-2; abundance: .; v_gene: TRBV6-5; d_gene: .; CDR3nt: TGTGCCAGCAGTTACGGAGGATATGGCTACACCTTC; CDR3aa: CASSYGGYGYTF
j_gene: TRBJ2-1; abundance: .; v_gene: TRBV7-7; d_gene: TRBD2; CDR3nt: TGTGCTAGCAGCTTAAGCGGGAGCTCCTACAATGAGCAGTTCTTC; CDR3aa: CASSLSGSSYNEQFF
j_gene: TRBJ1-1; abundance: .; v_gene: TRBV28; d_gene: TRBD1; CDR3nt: TGTGCCAGTCAGATCGACGGGGGGACAGGGAACACTGAAGCTTTCTTT; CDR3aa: CASQIDGGTGNTEAFF
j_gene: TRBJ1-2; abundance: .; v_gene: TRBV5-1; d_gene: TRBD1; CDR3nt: TGCGCCAGCAGCTTGGACTCCCAGGGGGCGTTCCACTATGGCTACACCTTC; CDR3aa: CASSLDSQGAFHYGYTF
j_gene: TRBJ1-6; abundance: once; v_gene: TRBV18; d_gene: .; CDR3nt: TGTGCCAGCTCACCCCGGGAGGGACCCCTCCACTTT; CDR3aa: CASSPREGPLHF
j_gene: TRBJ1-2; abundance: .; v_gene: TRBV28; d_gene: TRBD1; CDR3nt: TGTGCCAGCAGTTTACAGGGGGCAACTAACGGCTACACCTTC; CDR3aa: CASSLQGATNGYTF
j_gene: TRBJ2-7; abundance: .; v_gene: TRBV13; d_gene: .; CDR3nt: TGTGCCAGCAGCTTATCGGGAACAGCAAAGAGCTCCTACGAGCAGTACTTC; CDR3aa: CASSLSGTAKSSYEQYF
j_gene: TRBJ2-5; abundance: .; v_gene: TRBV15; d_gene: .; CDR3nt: TGTGCCACCAGCAGAGATGGACAGCCTCAAGAGACCCAGTACTTC; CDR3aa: CATSRDGQPQETQYF
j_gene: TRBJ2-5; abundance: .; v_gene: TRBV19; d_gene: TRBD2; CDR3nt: TGTGCCAGTAGAGGTCCGGGAGGGTGGGAGACCCAGTACTTC; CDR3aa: CASRGPGGWETQYF
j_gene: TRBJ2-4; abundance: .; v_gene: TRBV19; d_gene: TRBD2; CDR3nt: TGTGCCAGTAGTATCGCTAGCGGGAGGGGGGCCAAAAACATTCAGTACTTC; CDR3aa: CASSIASGRGAKNIQYF
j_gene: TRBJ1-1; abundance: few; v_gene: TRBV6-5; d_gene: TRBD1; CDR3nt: TGTGCCAGCAGTTCCCCAGGGGGCGAACGTACTGAAGCTTTCTTT; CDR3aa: CASSSPGGERTEAFF
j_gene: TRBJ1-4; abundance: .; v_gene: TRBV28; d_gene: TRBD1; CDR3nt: TGTGCCAGCAGTTTGCAGGGGGCGGGAAAACTGTTTTTT; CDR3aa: CASSLQGAGKLFF
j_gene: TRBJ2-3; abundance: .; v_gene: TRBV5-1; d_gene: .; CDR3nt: TGCGCCAGCAGCTTGGAGCTAAGCTCAGATACGCAGTATTTT; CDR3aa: CASSLELSSDTQYF
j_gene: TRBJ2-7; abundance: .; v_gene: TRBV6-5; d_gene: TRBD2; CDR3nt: TGTGCCAGCAGGGGGGTGGGGAGCGGGACCTACGAGCAGTACTTC; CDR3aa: CASRGVGSGTYEQYF
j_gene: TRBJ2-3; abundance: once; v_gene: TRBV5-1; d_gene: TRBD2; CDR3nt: TGCGCCAGCAGCTTGGGGACTAGCGGATCAGATACGCAGTATTTT; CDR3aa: CASSLGTSGSDTQYF
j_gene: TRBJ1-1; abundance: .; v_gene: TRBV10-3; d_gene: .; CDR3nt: TGTGCCACCTCCGGAGGCAGGGGCGCTGAAGCTTTCTTT; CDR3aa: CATSGGRGAEAFF
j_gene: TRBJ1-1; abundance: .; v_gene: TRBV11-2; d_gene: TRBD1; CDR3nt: TGTGCCAGCAGCTCCCGGACAGGGCTAACTGAAGCTTTCTTT; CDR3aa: CASSSRTGLTEAFF
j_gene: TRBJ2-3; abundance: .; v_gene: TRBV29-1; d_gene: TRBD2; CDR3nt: TGCAGCGTTTTGGGACGGGAGGGCCGGTGGGGAGATACGCAGTATTTT; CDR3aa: CSVLGREGRWGDTQYF
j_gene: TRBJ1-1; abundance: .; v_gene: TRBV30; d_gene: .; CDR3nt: TGTGCCTGGGGGAGACTCAACACTGAAGCTTTCTTT; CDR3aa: CAWGRLNTEAFF
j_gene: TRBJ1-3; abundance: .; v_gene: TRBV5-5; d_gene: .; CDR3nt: TGTGCCAGCAGCTTGGTATTTGGAAACACCATATATTTT; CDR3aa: CASSLVFGNTIYF
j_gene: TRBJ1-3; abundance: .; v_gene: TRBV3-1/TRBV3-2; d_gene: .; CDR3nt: TGTGCCAGCAGCCAAGCAGGGTCAGGAAACACCATATATTTT; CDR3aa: CASSQAGSGNTIYF
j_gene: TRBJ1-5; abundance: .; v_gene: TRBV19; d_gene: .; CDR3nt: TGTGCCAGTATAGGAGGGGACGCCGGTAATCAGCCCCAGCATTTT; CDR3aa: CASIGGDAGNQPQHF
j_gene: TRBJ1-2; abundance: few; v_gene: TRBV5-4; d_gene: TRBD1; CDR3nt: TGTGCCAGCACATCCCCGGGACAGCTTTACTATGGCTACACCTTC; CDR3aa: CASTSPGQLYYGYTF
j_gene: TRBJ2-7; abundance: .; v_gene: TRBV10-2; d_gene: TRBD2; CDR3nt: TGCGCCAGCACAATCGGACTAGCGGTCCCCTACGAGCAGTACTTC; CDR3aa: CASTIGLAVPYEQYF
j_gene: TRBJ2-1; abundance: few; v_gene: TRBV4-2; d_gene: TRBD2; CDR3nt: TGTGCCAGCAGTTATCGGGAGGGCGCCTACAATGAGCAGTTCTTC; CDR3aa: CASSYREGAYNEQFF
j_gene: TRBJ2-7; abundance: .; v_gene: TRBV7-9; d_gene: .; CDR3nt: TGTGCCAGCAGCTTTGCCGACGGGGAGCAGTACTTC; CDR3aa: CASSFADGEQYF
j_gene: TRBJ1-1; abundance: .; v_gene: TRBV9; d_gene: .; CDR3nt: TGTGCCAGCAGCGTAGTAGGGGGACATCCTCGAGTGGGAACTGAAGCTTTCTTT; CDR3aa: CASSVVGGHPRVGTEAFF
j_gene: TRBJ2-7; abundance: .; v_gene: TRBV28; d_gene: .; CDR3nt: TGTGCCAGCAGTTTAAGGCGGGAGCAGTACTTC; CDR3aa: CASSLRREQYF
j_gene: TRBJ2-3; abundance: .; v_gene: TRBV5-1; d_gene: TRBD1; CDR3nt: TGCGCCAGCAGAGCCGGGACAGGGAACTTAAGAACAGATACGCAGTATTTT; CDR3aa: CASRAGTGNLRTDTQYF
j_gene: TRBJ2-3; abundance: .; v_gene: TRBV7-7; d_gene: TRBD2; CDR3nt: TGTGCTAGCAGCCCAAACGCGGGAGGGCCAGAAGATACGCAGTATTTT; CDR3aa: CASSPNAGGPEDTQYF